This T cell receptor (beta chain) was captured by sequencing in a study of CD8+CD57+ T cells in acquired aplastic anemia. Both TCR beta VDJ combination and CDR3 sequence profiling were carried out. Genomic DNA was the template for this profiling. TCRdb reprocessed the reads with MiXCR, giving one entry per CDR3 protein. Among some 210,000 distinct CDR3 sequences listed, roughly 57% were seen once. CDR1 LNHDA and CDR2 SQIVND come from the germline V gene (reference sequence). The V gene lost 3 bases and the J gene lost 4 bases, with 13 bases spanning the gap. The CDR3 contains 15 residues. The chain has TRBV19 and TRBJ2-1, with D perhaps TRBD1 (5 bases). The sequencing sample was made of sorted CD4+, CD8+, or CD8+CD57+ T cells (not recorded which) from PBMCs. The source of this sequence is a human donor in good health. The CDR3 spells CASSIGDSPYNEQFF. The CDR3, as DNA: TGTGCCAGTAGTATTGGTGACAGTCCATACAATGAGCAGTTCTTC.